The rows below give T cell receptor beta chains drawn from one sample of a study of cytomegalovirus exposure and HLA in healthy donors. Sequenced by immunoSEQ multiplex PCR; TCRdb stores in-frame clones only, minus some. The table records 200,000 or so clones, 78% of them present only once. The specimen was PBMCs. The receptors shown here come from a woman in her thirties in good health and CMV-seropositive. The CDR3 runs from the conserved cysteine through the conserved F or W. The D gene is left open where the match is weak. Rows may omit the clone size; those that give it use once, few, many or a size class.

>15|TRBV5-4|TRBJ2-7|-|-
TGTGCCAGCAGCTTGAGCGTTGGCAGCTCCTACGAGCAGTACTTC
CASSLSVGSSYEQYF
>14|TRBV5-1|TRBJ2-7|-|-
TGCGCCAGCAGCATCATAGACAACTCCTACGAGCAGTACTTC
CASSIIDNSYEQYF
>13|TRBV10-3|TRBJ2-7|-|TRBD1
TGTGCCATCGGGGCAGGGGGAACCTACGAGCAGTACTTC
CAIGAGGTYEQYF
>14|TRBV5-1|TRBJ2-7|-|TRBD2
TGCGCCAGCAGCCGACAGAGCGGGATTAGCGAGCAGTACTTC
CASSRQSGISEQYF
>16|TRBV27|TRBJ2-1|-|TRBD2
TGTGCCAGCAGACGCCTGCCCGGACTAGCGGGAGTTAGGCAGTTCTTC
CASRRLPGLAGVRQFF
>13|TRBV6-6|TRBJ1-2|-|-
TGTGCCAGCAGTTACTCGGCACCGTATGGCTACACCTTC
CASSYSAPYGYTF
>14|TRBV6-6|TRBJ1-1|-|-
TGTGCCAGCAGTTACTCGAGTAGGGGTACTGAAGCTTTCTTT
CASSYSSRGTEAFF
>13|TRBV6-5|TRBJ1-2|-|TRBD1
TGTGCCAGCAGTTACCGGGACAGACCGGACCCCACCTTC
CASSYRDRPDPTF
>16|TRBV7-8|TRBJ2-7|few|TRBD2
TGTGCCAGCAGCTACCCAACTAGCGGGAGGGCTTACGAGCAGTACTTC
CASSYPTSGRAYEQYF
>13|TRBV6-1|TRBJ1-2|-|-
TGTGCCAGCAGTGAGTCTCCGCCCCGGGGCTACACCTTC
CASSESPPRGYTF
>11|TRBV28|TRBJ1-1|-|-
TGTGCCAGCAGTTCATGGAGTACAGCTTTCTTT
CASSSWSTAFF
>15|TRBV14|TRBJ2-1|few|TRBD2
TGTGCCAGCAGCCTTTTGATGACTAGCGGCAATGAGCAGTTCTTC
CASSLLMTSGNEQFF
>17|TRBV4-3|TRBJ2-1|-|TRBD2
TGCGCCAGCAGCCGCGGACTAGCGGGGGGGACTGTGAATGAGCAGTTCTTC
CASSRGLAGGTVNEQFF
>13|TRBV2|TRBJ1-5|-|TRBD1
TGTGCCAGCGCTGGACAGGGCAATCAGCCCCAGCATTTT
CASAGQGNQPQHF
>13|TRBV19|TRBJ2-7|-|TRBD2
TGTGCCAGTAGAAGGGACTATGCCTACGAGCAGTACTTC
CASRRDYAYEQYF
>15|TRBV5-1|TRBJ2-1|-|TRBD1
TGCGCCAGCAGCCGCGGCGACAGGGTTTACAATGAGCAGTTCTTC
CASSRGDRVYNEQFF
>14|TRBV25-1|TRBJ1-1|-|-
TGTGCCAGCAGTGACCGTTTGGGACAAGGTGGAGCTTTCTTT
CASSDRLGQGGAFF
>16|TRBV27|TRBJ1-1|-|TRBD1
TGTGCCAGCAGTTCCCGGACAGGGGGCGGGGTGGTTGAAGCTTTCTTT
CASSSRTGGGVVEAFF
>13|TRBV7-9|TRBJ2-3|-|-
TGTGCCAGCAGCCCAGTCGTCACAGATACGCAGTATTTT
CASSPVVTDTQYF
>13|TRBV5-1|TRBJ2-7|-|-
TGCGCCAGCAGCGAGGGACTGAACTACGAGCAGTACTTC
CASSEGLNYEQYF
>14|TRBV7-2|TRBJ1-4|-|-
TGTGCCAGCAGCTTACGCGCTTACGATGAAAAACTGTTTTTT
CASSLRAYDEKLFF
>14|TRBV5-1|TRBJ2-7|-|-
TGCGCCAGCAGCCGGGGGGACACACCCTACGAGCAGTACTTC
CASSRGDTPYEQYF
>15|TRBV6-1|TRBJ1-2|-|-
TGTGCCAGCAGTGAGTACAGGGCACCAAACTATGGCTACACCTTC
CASSEYRAPNYGYTF
>12|TRBV6-5|TRBJ2-1|-|-
TGTGCCAGCGGGCCACTAGGAGGGGAGCAGTTCTTC
CASGPLGGEQFF
>14|TRBV15|TRBJ1-3|-|-
TGTGCCACCAGCAGAGCGAGCGGTGGAAACACCATATATTTT
CATSRASGGNTIYF
>14|TRBV18|TRBJ2-5|-|-
TGTGCCAGCTCACCGGGCAGGGCTCAAGAGACCCAGTACTTC
CASSPGRAQETQYF
>18|TRBV6-9|TRBJ2-4|-|-
TGTGCCAGCAGTTATAATAAGGCAGGGGAATTGGCCAAAAACATTCAGTACTTC
CASSYNKAGELAKNIQYF
>16|TRBV10-3|TRBJ2-3|-|-
TGTGCCATCAGTAACAACAGGTTTGGAGGGTCTAATACGCAGTATTTT
CAISNNRFGGSNTQYF
>13|TRBV27|TRBJ2-7|-|-
TGTGCCAGCAGTTTGAGGGAAACCTACGAGCAGTACTTC
CASSLRETYEQYF
>16|TRBV10-3|TRBJ2-2|few|TRBD2
TGTGCCATCAGTGATTACTTGCGGGAGGGCCCCGGGGAGCTGTTTTTT
CAISDYLREGPGELFF
>15|TRBV7-9|TRBJ2-5|-|-
TGTGCCAGCAGCTTAAAGCAGGGCGTTTTCGAGACCCAGTACTTC
CASSLKQGVFETQYF
>15|TRBV9|TRBJ2-5|-|TRBD2
TGTGCCAGCAGCGGGGGACTAGCGGGGCAAGGGGCCCAGTACTTC
CASSGGLAGQGAQYF
>13|TRBV6-6|TRBJ2-7|-|-
TGTGCCAGCGTACGAGGGAGGAACTACGAGCAGTACTTC
CASVRGRNYEQYF
>14|TRBV28|TRBJ1-1|-|-
TGTGCCAGCATGTCGACCGGGGGAAGGACTGAAGCTTTCTTT
CASMSTGGRTEAFF
>17|TRBV18|TRBJ1-5|-|-
TGTGCCAGCTCACCTCCTCAGTCAGGGATGCGGAAACAGCCCCAGCATTTT
CASSPPQSGMRKQPQHF
>12|TRBV6-5|TRBJ1-2|-|TRBD1
TGTGCCAGCAGTTTAGGACAGGGGAGGTACACCTTC
CASSLGQGRYTF
>17|TRBV4-2|TRBJ2-3|many|TRBD2
TGTGCCAGCAGCGCGACCGGGGGGACTAGCGGGGGGGATACGCAGTATTTT
CASSATGGTSGGDTQYF